This T cell receptor beta chain stems from a study of shared clonotypes between healthy human individuals. Whole-study context: CD4 naive cells filled three plates per donor, CD4 memory three, CD8 naive two and CD8 memory one. General observations from the study: The rarefaction results pointed to incomplete sorted-subset sequencing despite large depth. Compared with clonotypes that all four donors shared, non-shared clonotypes had lower generation probabilities.

Original analysis: Without quality scores, immunoSEQ junctional reads could not be filtered like full-length reads. Using immunoSEQ multiplex PCR, the repertoire was profiled, and TCRdb retains in-frame clones only, with some absent. V, J and clone size derive from that table, while D and trimming were established from the DNA sequence. The sample carries around 2.5 million clones, 90% to 95% recorded once. The germline V gene encodes CDR1 SGHAT and CDR2 FQNNGV. The CDR3 has 16 amino acids. V gave up 0 bases and J gave up 4 bases; unmatched junction bases: 6. Concerning this clone itself: Its antigen is undetermined.

The genes are TRBV11-2 and TRBJ2-7; 10 nucleotides agree with TRBD1. The TCR sequence derives from a man aged 18 to 30 in good health. Some clones in this sample may be carry-over from other donors' samples. Material: naive CD4+ T cells from PBMCs. Subset in this sample: CD45RA+ positively selected. The CDR3 protein is CASSLDRGTGVYEQYF. CDR3 nucleotide sequence: TGTGCCAGCAGCTTAGATCGAGGGACAGGGGTTTACGAGCAGTACTTC.